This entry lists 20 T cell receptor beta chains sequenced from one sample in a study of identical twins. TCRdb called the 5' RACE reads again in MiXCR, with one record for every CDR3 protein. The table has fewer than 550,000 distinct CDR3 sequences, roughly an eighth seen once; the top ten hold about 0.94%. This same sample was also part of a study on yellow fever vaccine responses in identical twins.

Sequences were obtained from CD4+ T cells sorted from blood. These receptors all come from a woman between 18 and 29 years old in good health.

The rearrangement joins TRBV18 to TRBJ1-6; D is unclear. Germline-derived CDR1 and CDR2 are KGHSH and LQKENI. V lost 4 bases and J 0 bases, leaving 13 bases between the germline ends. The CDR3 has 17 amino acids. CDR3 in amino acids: CASSRTDQGSYNSPLHF. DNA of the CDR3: TGTGCCAGCTCACGGACCGACCAAGGCTCCTATAATTCACCCCTCCACTTT.

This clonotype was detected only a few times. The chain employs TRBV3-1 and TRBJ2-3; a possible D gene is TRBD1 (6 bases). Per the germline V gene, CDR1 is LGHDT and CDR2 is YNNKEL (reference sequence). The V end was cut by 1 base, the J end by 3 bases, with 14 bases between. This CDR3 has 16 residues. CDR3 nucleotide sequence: TGTGCCAGCAGCCAAGGCCGTTGGCAGGGGACAGATACGCAGTATTTT. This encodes CASSQGRWQGTDTQYF.

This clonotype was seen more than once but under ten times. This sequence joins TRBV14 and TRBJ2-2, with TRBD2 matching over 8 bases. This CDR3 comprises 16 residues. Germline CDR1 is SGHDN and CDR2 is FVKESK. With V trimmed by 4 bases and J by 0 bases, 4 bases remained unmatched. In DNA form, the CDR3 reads TGTGCCAGCAGCCCCGTAGCGGGAACGAACACCGGGGAGCTGTTTTTT. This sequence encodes CASSPVAGTNTGELFF.

CDR3 sequence (DNA): TGTGCCAGCAGCTTAGTACTTAGGGGCCCTGGGGCCAACGTCCTGACTTTC. Its protein is CASSLVLRGPGANVLTF. The chain carries TRBV7-8 and TRBJ2-6; D might be TRBD1 (5 bases). The germline V and J ends were trimmed by 1 base and 2 bases, with 12 bases remaining between them. The CDR3 totals 17 residues. Germline-derived CDR1 and CDR2 are SGHVS and FQNEAQ.

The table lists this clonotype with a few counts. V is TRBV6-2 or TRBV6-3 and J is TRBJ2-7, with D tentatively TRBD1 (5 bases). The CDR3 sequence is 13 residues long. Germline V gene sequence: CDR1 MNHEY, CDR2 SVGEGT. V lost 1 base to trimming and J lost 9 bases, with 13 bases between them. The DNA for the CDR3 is TGTGCCAGCAGTTACTGGCAGGGTAACGCGCAGTACTTC. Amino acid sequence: CASSYWQGNAQYF.

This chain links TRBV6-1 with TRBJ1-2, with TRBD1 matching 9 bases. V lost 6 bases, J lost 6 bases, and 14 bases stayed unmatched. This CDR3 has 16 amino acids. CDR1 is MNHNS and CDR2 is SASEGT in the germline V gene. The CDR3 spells CASRGQGILARDGYTF. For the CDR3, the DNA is TGTGCCAGCAGGGGACAGGGAATATTGGCGCGGGATGGCTACACCTTC.

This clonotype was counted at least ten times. DNA for the CDR3: TGCAGTGCTAACAAGGTACAGCAGTTCTTC. Amino acids: CSANKVQQFF. This chain uses TRBV20-1 with TRBJ2-1; D unclear. Trimming stripped 4 bases from V and 11 bases from J, with 9 bases between. The CDR3 extends over 10 amino acids. Looked up from germline, CDR1 is DFQATT and CDR2 is SNEGSKA (reference sequence).

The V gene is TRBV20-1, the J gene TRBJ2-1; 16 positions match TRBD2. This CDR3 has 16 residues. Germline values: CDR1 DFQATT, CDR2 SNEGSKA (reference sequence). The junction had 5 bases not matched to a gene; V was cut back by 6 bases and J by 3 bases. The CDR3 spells CSAGTSGGVFYNEQFF. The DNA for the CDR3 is TGCAGTGCAGGGACTAGCGGGGGGGTTTTCTACAATGAGCAGTTCTTC.

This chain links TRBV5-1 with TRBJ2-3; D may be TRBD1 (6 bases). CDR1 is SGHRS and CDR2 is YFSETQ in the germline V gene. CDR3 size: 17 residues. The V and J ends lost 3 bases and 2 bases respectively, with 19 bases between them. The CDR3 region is CASSSQGYGSFTDTQYF. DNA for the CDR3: TGCGCCAGCAGCTCCCAGGGGTATGGGAGTTTCACAGATACGCAGTATTTT.

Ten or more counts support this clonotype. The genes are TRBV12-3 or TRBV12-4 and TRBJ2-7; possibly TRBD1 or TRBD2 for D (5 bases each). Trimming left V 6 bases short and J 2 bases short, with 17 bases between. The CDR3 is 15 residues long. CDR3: CASSLAGTSTYEQYF. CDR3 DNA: TGTGCCAGCAGCCTGGCCGGGACGTCGACCTACGAGCAGTACTTC.

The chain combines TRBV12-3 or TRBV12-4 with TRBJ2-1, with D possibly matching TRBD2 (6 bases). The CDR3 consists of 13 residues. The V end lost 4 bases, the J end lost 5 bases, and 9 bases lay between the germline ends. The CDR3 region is CASSWDSNNEQFF. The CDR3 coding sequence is TGTGCCAGCAGTTGGGACTCGAACAATGAGCAGTTCTTC.

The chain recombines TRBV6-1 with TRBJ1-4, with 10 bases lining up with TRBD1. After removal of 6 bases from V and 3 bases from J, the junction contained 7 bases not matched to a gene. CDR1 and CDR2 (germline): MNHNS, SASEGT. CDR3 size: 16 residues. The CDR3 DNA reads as TGTGCCAGCAGCCCCCGGGACAGGGGTTCTAATGAAAAACTGTTTTTT. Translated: CASSPRDRGSNEKLFF.

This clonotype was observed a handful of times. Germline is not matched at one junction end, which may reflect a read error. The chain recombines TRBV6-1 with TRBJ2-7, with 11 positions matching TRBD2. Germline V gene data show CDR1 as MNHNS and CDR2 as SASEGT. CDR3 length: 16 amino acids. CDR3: CASSGRLAGSSSEQYF. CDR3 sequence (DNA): TGTGCCAGCAGTGGGCGACTAGCGGGGTCGTCCTCCGAGCAGTACTTC.

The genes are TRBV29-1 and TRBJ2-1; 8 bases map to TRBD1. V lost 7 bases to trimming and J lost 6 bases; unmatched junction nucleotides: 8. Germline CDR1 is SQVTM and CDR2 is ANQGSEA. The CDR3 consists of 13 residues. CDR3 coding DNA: TGCAGCGCTGATGGGACAGGTTCCAATGAGCAGTTCTTC. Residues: CSADGTGSNEQFF.

This CDR3 reads CATTDSSPGANVLTF. The CDR3, as DNA: TGCGCCACTACGGACAGCTCCCCTGGGGCCAACGTCCTGACTTTC. The gene calls are TRBV5-1 and TRBJ2-6; D might be TRBD1 (6 bases). Trimming cost V 9 bases and J 2 bases, with 15 bases left between them. The CDR3 has 15 residues. CDR1 and CDR2 (germline): SGHRS, YFSETQ.

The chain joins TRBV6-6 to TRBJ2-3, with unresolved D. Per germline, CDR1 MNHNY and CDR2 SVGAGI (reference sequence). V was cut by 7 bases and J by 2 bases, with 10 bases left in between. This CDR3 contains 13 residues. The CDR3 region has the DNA TGTGCCAGCACCACGAAATACACAGATACGCAGTATTTT. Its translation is CASTTKYTDTQYF.

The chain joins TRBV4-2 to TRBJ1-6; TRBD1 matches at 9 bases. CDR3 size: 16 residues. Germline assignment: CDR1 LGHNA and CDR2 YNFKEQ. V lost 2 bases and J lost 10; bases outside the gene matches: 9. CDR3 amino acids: CASSQQSGQGRSPLHF. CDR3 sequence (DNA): TGTGCCAGCAGCCAACAGTCTGGACAGGGGCGATCACCCCTCCACTTT.

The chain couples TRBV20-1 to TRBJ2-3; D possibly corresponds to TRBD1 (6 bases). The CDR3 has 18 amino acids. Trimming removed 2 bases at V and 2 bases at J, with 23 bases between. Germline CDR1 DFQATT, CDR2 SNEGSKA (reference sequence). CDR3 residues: CSARKIRTGTRFTDTQYF. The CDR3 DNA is TGCAGTGCTAGAAAAATTCGAACAGGGACCCGATTCACAGATACGCAGTATTTT.

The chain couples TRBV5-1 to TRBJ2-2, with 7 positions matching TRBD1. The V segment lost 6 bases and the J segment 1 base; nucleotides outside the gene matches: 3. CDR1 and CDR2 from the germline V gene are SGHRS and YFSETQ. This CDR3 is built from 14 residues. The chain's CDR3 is CASMGQMNTGELFF. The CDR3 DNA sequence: TGCGCCAGCATGGGACAGATGAACACCGGGGAGCTGTTTTTT.

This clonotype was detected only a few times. The CDR3 region has the DNA TGCAGTGCTAGCTTGGAGACCCAGTACTTC. This gives the protein CSASLETQYF. V gene TRBV20-1 combines with J gene TRBJ2-5, with D hard to call. Germline CDR1 reads DFQATT; CDR2 reads SNEGSKA (reference sequence). CDR3 length: 10 amino acids. Trimming pared 3 bases from V and 5 bases from J, leaving 4 bases between.